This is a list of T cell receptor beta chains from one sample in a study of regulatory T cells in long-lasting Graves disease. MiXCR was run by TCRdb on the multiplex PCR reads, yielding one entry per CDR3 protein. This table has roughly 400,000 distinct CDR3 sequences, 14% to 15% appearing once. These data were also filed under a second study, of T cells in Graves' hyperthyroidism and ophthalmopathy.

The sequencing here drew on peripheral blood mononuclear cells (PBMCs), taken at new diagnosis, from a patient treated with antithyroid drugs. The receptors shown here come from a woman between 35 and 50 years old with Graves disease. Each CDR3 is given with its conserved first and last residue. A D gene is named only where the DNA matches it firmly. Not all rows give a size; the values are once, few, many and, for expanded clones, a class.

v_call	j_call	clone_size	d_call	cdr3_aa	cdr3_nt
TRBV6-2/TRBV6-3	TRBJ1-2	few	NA	CASTQDPNYGYTF	TGTGCCAGCACCCAAGATCCTAACTATGGCTACACCTTC
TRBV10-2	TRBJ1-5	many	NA	CASNPGQGSNQPQHF	TGCGCCAGCAACCCGGGGCAGGGGAGCAATCAGCCCCAGCATTTT
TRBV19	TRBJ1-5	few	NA	CASTNGDINQPQHF	TGTGCCAGTACCAATGGAGACATAAATCAGCCCCAGCATTTT
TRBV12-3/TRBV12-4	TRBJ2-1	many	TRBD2	CASSFGGRRHEQFF	TGTGCCAGCAGTTTCGGCGGGAGGAGGCATGAGCAGTTCTTC
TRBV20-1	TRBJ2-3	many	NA	CSALTTDTQYF	TGCAGTGCTCTCACCACAGATACGCAGTATTTT
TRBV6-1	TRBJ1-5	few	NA	CASSVGRRLNQPQHF	TGTGCCAGCAGTGTCGGGAGGCGGCTCAATCAGCCCCAGCATTTT
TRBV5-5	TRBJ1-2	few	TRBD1	CASSLVSGGNYGYTF	TGTGCCAGCAGCTTGGTCTCAGGGGGCAACTATGGCTACACCTTC
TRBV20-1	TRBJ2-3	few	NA	CSARDYAGPSTDTQYF	TGCAGTGCTAGAGATTACGCGGGACCCAGCACAGATACGCAGTATTTT
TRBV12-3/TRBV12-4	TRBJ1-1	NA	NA	CASSPRRTENTEAFF	TGTGCCAGCAGCCCCCGTCGGACAGAAAACACTGAAGCTTTCTTT
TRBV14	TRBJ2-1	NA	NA	CASSRAVWGAHNEQFF	TGTGCCAGCAGCCGCGCCGTCTGGGGGGCTCACAATGAGCAGTTCTTC
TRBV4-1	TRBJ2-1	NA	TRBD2	CASSQSQAGVYNEQFF	TGCGCCAGCAGCCAGAGTCAGGCGGGAGTGTACAATGAGCAGTTCTTC
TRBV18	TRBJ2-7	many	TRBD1	CASSPDRVGEQYF	TGTGCCAGCTCACCCGACAGGGTGGGTGAGCAGTACTTC
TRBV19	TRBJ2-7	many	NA	CASSTAGVYEQYF	TGTGCCAGTAGTACTGCAGGCGTCTACGAGCAGTACTTC
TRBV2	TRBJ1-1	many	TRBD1	CASRGRTGGESEAFF	TGTGCCAGCAGAGGGAGGACAGGGGGCGAAAGTGAAGCTTTCTTT